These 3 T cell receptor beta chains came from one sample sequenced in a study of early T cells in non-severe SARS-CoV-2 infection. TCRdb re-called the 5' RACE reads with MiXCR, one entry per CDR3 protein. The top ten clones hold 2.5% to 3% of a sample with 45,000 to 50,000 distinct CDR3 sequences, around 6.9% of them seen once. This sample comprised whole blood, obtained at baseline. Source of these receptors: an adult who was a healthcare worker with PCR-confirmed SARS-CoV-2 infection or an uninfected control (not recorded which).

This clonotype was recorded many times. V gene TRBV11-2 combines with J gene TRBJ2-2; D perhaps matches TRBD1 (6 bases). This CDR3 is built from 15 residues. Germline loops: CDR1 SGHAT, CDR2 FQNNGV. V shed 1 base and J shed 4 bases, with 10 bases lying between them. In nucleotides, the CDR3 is TGTGCCAGCAGCTTAGTACAGGGCCGCACCGGGGAGCTGTTTTTT. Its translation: CASSLVQGRTGELFF. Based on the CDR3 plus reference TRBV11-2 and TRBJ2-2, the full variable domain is EAGVAQSPRYKIIEKRQSVAFWCNPISGHATLYWYQQILGQGPKLLIQFQNNGVVDDSQLPKDRFSAERLKGVDSTLKIQPAKLEDSAVYLCASSLVQGRTGELFFGEGSRLTVL.

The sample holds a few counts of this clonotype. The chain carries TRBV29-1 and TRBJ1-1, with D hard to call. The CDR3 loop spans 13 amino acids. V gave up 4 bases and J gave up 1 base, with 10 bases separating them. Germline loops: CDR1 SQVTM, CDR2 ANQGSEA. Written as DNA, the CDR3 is TGCAGCGTTGGGGCAGGACCGAACACTGAAGCTTTCTTT. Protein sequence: CSVGAGPNTEAFF. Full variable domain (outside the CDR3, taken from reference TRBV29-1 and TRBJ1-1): SAVISQKPSRDICQRGTSLTIQCQVDSQVTMMFWYRQQPGQSLTLIATANQGSEATYESGFVIDKFPISRPNLTFSTLTVSNMSPEDSSIYLCSVGAGPNTEAFFGQGTRLTVV.

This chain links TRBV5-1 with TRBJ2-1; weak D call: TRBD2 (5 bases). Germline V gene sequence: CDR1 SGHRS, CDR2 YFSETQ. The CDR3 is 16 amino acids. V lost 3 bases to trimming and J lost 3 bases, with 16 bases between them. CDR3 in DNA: TGCGCCAGCAGCTCCGCCGAGGGTAACATCTACAATGAGCAGTTCTTC. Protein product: CASSSAEGNIYNEQFF.